The entry below describes one T cell receptor (beta chain). As yet, its antigen is unknown. TCRdb keeps only in-frame clones here, not all; method: immunoSEQ multiplex PCR. The data hold about 69,000 clones, with approximately 96% observed a single time. The data stem from a study of cytomegalovirus exposure and HLA in healthy donors. The overall study: The use of the same platform for the 90 to 150 validation repertoires and the roughly 700 first-cohort repertoires was reported by a later analysis.

Study outcomes and limitations: Rarity marked most TCR sequences, yet some public TCRs occurred in many donors.

It was the roughly 130-subject validation cohort, separate from the roughly 700-subject first cohort, to which the donors belonged. The ends were cut back, 5 bases at V and 4 bases at J, with 11 bases in the middle. Germline V gene sequence: CDR1 SEHNR, CDR2 FQNEAQ (reference sequence). The CDR3 consists of 13 residues. This receptor was taken from a woman younger than 35 in good health and CMV-seropositive. This rearrangement joins TRBV7-9 to TRBJ1-2; D is perhaps TRBD1 (6 bases). Sequencing was done on a sample of PBMCs. CDR3 bases: TGTGCCAGCAGCGACGGGACACGCTATGGCTACACCTTC. Translation gives CASSDGTRYGYTF.